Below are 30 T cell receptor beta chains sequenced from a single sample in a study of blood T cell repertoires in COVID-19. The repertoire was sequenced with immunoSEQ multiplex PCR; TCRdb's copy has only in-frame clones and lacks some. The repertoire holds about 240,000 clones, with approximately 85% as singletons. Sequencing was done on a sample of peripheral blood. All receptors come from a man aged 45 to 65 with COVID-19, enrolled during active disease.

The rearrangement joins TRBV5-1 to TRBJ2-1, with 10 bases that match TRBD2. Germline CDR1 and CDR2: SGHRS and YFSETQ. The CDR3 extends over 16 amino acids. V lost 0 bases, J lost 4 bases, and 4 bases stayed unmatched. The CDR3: CASSLEGSGGYNEQFF. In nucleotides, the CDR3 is TGCGCCAGCAGCTTGGAGGGTAGCGGGGGGTACAATGAGCAGTTCTTC.

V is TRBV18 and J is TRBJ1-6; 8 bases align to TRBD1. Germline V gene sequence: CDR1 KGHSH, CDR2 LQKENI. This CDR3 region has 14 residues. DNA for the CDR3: TGTGCAGGAGCCCGGGACAGGATGAATTCACCCCTCCACTTT. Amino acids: CAGARDRMNSPLHF.

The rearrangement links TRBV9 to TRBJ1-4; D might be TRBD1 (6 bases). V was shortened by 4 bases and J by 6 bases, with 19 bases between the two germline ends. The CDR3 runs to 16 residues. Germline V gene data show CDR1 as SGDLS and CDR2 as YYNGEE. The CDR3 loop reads CASSPRVEDRHEKLFF. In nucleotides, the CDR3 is TGTGCCAGCAGCCCGAGGGTAGAAGACAGGCATGAAAAACTGTTTTTT.

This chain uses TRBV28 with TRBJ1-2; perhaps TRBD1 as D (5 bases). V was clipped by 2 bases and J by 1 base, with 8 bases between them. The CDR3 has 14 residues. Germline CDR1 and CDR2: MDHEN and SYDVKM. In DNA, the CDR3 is TGTGCCAGCAGTTTAGACAGAATTAACTATGGCTACACCTTC. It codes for CASSLDRINYGYTF.

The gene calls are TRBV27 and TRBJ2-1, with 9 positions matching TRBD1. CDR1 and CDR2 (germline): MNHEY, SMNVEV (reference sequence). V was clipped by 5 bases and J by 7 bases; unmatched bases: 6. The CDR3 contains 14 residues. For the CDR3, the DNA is TGTGCCAGCAGTGACCGGGACAGGGTAAATGAGCAGTTCTTC. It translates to CASSDRDRVNEQFF.

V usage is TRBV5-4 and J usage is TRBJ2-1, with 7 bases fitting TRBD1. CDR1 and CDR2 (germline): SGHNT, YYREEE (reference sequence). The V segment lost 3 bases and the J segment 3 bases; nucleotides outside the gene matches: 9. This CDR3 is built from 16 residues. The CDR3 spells CASSSMTGLDYNEQFF. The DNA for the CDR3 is TGTGCCAGCAGCTCCATGACAGGGCTAGACTACAATGAGCAGTTCTTC.

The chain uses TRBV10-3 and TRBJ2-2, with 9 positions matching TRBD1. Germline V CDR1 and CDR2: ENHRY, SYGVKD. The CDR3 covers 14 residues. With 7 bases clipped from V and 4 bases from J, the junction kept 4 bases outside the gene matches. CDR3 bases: TGTGCCATCAACCGGGACAGGGCCACCGGGGAGCTGTTTTTT. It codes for CAINRDRATGELFF.

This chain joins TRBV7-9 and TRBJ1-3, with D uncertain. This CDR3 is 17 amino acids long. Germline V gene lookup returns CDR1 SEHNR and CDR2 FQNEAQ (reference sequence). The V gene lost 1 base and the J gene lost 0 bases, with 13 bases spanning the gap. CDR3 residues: CASSLVYSQSSGNTIYF. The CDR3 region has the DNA TGTGCCAGCAGCTTAGTATACAGCCAGAGCTCTGGAAACACCATATATTTT. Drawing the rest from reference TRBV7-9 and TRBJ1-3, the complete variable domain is DTGVSQNPRHKITKRGQNVTFRCDPISEHNRLYWYRQTLGQGPEFLTYFQNEAQLEKSRLLSDRFSAERPKGSFSTLEIQRTEQGDSAMYLCASSLVYSQSSGNTIYFGEGSWLTVV.

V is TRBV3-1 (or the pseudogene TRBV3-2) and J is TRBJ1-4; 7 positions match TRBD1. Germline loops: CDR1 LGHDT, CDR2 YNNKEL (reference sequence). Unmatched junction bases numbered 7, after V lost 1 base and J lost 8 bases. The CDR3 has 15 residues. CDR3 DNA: TGTGCCAGCAGCCAAGCCCCAAGGACAGGAGAAAAACTGTTTTTT. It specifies CASSQAPRTGEKLFF.

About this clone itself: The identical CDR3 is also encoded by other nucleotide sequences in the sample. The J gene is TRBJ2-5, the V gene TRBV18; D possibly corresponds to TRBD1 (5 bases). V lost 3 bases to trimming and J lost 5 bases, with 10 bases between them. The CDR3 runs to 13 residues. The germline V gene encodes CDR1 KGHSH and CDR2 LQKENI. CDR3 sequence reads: CASSPRQGETQYF. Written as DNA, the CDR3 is TGTGCCAGCTCACCTCGTCAGGGTGAGACCCAGTACTTC.

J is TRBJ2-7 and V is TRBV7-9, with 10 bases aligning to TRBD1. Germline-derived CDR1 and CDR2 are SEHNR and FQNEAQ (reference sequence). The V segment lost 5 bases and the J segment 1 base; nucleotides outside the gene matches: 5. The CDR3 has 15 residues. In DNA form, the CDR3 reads TGTGCCAGCAGCCGCCGGGACAGGGGTTCCTACGAGCAGTACTTC. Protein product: CASSRRDRGSYEQYF.

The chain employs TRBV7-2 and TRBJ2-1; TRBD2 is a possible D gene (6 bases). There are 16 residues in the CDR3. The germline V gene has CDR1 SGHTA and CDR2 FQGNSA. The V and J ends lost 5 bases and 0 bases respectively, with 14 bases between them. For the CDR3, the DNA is TGTGCCAGCAGCCTCGCGGGGACCAGCTCCTACAATGAGCAGTTCTTC. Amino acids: CASSLAGTSSYNEQFF.

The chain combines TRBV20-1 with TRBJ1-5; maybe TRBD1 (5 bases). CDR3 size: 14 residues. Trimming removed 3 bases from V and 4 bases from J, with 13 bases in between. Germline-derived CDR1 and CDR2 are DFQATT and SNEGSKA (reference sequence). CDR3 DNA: TGCAGTGCTAGTTATACCGGGGGTAATCAGCCCCAGCATTTT. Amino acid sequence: CSASYTGGNQPQHF.

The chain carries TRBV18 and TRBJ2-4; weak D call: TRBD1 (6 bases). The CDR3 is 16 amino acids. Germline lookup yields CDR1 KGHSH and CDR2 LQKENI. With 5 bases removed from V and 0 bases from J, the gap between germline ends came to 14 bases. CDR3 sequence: CASSAPGQRAKNIQYF. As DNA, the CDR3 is TGTGCCAGCTCAGCTCCGGGACAACGAGCCAAAAACATTCAGTACTTC.

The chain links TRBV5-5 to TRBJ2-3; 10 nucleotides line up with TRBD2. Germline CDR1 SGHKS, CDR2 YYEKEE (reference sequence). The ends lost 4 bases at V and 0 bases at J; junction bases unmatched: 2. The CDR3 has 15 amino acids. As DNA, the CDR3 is TGTGCCAGCAGCACTAGCGGGGCTAGCACAGATACGCAGTATTTT. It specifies CASSTSGASTDTQYF.

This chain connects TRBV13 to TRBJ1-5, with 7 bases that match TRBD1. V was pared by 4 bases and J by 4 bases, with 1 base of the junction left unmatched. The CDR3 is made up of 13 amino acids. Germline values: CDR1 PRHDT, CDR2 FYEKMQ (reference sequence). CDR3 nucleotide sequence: TGTGCCAGCAGCTCGGACAGGAATCAGCCCCAGCATTTT. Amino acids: CASSSDRNQPQHF.

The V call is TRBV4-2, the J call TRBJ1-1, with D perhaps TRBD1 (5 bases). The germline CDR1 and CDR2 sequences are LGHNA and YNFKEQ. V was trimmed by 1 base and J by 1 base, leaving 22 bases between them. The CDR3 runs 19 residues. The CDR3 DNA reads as TGTGCCAGCAGCCAAGCCCTCGCAGGGCAAGCCTTTCGGAACACTGAAGCTTTCTTT. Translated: CASSQALAGQAFRNTEAFF.

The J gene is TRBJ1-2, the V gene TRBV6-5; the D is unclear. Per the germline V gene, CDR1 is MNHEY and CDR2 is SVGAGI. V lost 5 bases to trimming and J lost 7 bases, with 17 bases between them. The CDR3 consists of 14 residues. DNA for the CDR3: TGTGCCAGCAGTCCCCGGACCGGCGAGGGTGGCTACACCTTC. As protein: CASSPRTGEGGYTF.

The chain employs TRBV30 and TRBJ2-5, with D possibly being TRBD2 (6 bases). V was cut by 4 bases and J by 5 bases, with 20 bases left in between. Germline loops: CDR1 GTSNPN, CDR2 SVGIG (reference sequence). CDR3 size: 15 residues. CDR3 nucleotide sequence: TGTGCCTGGAACGGGGAAGGGAGGCCCGGGGAGACCCAGTACTTC. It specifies CAWNGEGRPGETQYF. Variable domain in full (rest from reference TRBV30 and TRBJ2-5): SQTIHQWPATLVQPVGSPLSLECTVEGTSNPNLYWYRQAAGRGLQLLFYSVGIGQISSEVPQNLSASRPQDRQFILSSKKLLLSDSGFYLCAWNGEGRPGETQYFGPGTRLLVL.

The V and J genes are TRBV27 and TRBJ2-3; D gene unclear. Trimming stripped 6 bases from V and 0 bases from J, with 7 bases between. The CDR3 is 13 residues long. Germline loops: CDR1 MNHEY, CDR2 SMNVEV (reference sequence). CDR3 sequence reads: CASSATSTDTQYF. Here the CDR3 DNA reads TGTGCCAGCAGCGCCACTAGCACAGATACGCAGTATTTT.

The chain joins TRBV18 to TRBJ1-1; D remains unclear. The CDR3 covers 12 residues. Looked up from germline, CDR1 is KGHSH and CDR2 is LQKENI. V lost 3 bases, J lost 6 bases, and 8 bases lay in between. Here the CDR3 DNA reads TGTGCCAGCTCACCGAGGGAACCTGAAGCTTTCTTT. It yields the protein CASSPREPEAFF.

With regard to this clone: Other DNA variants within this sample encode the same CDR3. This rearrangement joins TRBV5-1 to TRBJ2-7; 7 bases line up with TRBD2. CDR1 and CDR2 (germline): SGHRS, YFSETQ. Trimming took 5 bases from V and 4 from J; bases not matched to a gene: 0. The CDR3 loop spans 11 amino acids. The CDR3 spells CASRREYEQYF. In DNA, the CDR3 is TGCGCCAGCAGGCGGGAGTACGAGCAGTACTTC.

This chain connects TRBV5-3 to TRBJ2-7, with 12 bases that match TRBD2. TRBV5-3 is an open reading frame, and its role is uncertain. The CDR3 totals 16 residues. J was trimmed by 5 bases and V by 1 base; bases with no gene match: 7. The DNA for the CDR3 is TGTGCCAGAAGCTTGCCTAGCGGGGGGGATATCAACGAGCAGTACTTC. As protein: CARSLPSGGDINEQYF.

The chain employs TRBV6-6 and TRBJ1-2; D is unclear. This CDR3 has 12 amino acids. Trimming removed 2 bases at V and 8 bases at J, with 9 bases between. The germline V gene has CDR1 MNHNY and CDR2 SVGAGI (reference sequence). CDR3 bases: TGTGCCAGCAGTTACGCGGAAAGGGGCTACACCTTC. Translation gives CASSYAERGYTF.

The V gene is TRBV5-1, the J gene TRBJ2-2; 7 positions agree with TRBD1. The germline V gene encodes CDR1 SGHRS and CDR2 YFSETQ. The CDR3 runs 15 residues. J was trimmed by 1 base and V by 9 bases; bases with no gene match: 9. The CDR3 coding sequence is TGCGCCACCGCTCCGGGACAGCAGAACACCGGGGAGCTGTTTTTT. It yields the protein CATAPGQQNTGELFF.

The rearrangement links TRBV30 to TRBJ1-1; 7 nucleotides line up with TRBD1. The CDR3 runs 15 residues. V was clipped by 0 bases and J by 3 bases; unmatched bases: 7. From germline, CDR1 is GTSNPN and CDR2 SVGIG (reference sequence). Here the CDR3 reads CAWSVGQGGYTEAFF. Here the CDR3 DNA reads TGTGCCTGGAGTGTAGGCCAGGGGGGATACACTGAAGCTTTCTTT.

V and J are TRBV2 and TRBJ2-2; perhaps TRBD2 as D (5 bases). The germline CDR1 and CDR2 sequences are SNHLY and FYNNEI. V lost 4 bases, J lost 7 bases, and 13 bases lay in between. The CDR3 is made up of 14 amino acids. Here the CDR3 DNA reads TGTGCCAGCAGTGTTCGGGCTGAGGGCGGGGAGCTGTTTTTT. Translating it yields CASSVRAEGGELFF.

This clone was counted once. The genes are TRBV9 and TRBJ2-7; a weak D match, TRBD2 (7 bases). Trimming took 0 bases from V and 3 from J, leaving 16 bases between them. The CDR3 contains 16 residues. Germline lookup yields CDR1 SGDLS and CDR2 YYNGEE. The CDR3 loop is CASSVAGGATDYEQYF. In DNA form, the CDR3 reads TGTGCCAGCAGCGTAGCTGGGGGGGCGACTGACTACGAGCAGTACTTC.

As DNA, the CDR3 is TGCGCCAGCAGCCAACCGACTAGCTACTACGAGCAGTACTTC. Amino acid sequence: CASSQPTSYYEQYF. The rearrangement uses TRBV5-1 and TRBJ2-7, with 7 bases lining up with TRBD2. Germline values: CDR1 SGHRS, CDR2 YFSETQ. This CDR3 comprises 14 residues. With V trimmed by 4 bases and J by 3 bases, 7 bases remained unmatched. Full variable domain (remainder filled in from reference TRBV5-1 and TRBJ2-7): KAGVTQTPRYLIKTRGQQVTLSCSPISGHRSVSWYQQTPGQGLQFLFEYFSETQRNKGNFPGRFSGRQFSNSRSEMNVSTLELGDSALYLCASSQPTSYYEQYFGPGTRLTVT.

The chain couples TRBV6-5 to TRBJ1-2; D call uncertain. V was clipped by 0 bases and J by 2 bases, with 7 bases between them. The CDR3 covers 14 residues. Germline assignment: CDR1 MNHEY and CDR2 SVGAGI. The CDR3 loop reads CASSYSNRNYGYTF. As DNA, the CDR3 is TGTGCCAGCAGTTACTCGAACAGAAACTATGGCTACACCTTC.